The rows below give T cell receptor beta chains drawn from one sample of a study of vaccination and CD4 T cells after COVID-19. TCRdb reanalysed the PCR reads using MiXCR and keeps one entry per CDR3 protein. The table records about 14,000 distinct CDR3 sequences, around 52% of them present only once. These receptors have no identified antigens. Sequencing input: CD4+ T cells from blood, cultured in vitro. The source is a human donor who had recovered from COVID-19. Both conserved end residues are part of each CDR3. D genes are given only for firm matches. The listing skips clone size in some rows; elsewhere it reads once, few, many or a size class.

d_gene: NA
abundance: NA
v_gene: TRBV2
j_gene: TRBJ1-5
CDR3aa: CASSEARLRGNQPQHF
CDR3nt: TGTGCCAGCAGTGAAGCGCGCCTAAGGGGGAATCAGCCCCAGCATTTT

d_gene: TRBD2
abundance: few
v_gene: TRBV7-6
j_gene: TRBJ2-2
CDR3aa: CASKRETGNTGELFF
CDR3nt: TGTGCCAGCAAGCGGGAGACAGGAAACACCGGGGAGCTGTTTTTT

d_gene: NA
abundance: NA
v_gene: TRBV29-1
j_gene: TRBJ2-5
CDR3aa: CSVDRRVGETQYF
CDR3nt: TGCAGCGTTGACAGGAGGGTTGGGGAGACCCAGTACTTC

d_gene: NA
abundance: NA
v_gene: TRBV19
j_gene: TRBJ2-2
CDR3aa: CASTQPLAGTGELFF
CDR3nt: TGTGCCAGTACCCAGCCACTAGCTGGCACCGGGGAGCTGTTTTTT

d_gene: NA
abundance: NA
v_gene: TRBV5-6
j_gene: TRBJ2-1
CDR3aa: CASIPSGGEYNEQFF
CDR3nt: TGTGCCAGCATCCCTTCAGGCGGGGAGTACAATGAGCAGTTCTTC

d_gene: TRBD1
abundance: NA
v_gene: TRBV7-9
j_gene: TRBJ1-6
CDR3aa: CASSLTGTANSPLHF
CDR3nt: TGTGCCAGCAGCCTTACCGGGACAGCAAATTCACCCCTCCACTTT

d_gene: NA
abundance: NA
v_gene: TRBV20-1
j_gene: TRBJ2-7
CDR3aa: CSARDGGRTREQYF
CDR3nt: TGCAGTGCTAGAGATGGCGGCCGGACACGGGAGCAGTACTTC

d_gene: NA
abundance: NA
v_gene: TRBV19
j_gene: TRBJ2-7
CDR3aa: CATGVGSGKQYF
CDR3nt: TGTGCCACCGGGGTCGGATCTGGCAAGCAGTACTTC

d_gene: TRBD2
abundance: NA
v_gene: TRBV10-3
j_gene: TRBJ2-3
CDR3aa: CAISGPSSGNTDTQYF
CDR3nt: TGTGCCATCAGTGGCCCCTCTAGCGGAAACACAGATACGCAGTATTTT

d_gene: TRBD2
abundance: NA
v_gene: TRBV2
j_gene: TRBJ2-3
CDR3aa: CASREGLAGFTDTQYF
CDR3nt: TGTGCCAGCAGAGAGGGACTAGCGGGATTCACAGATACGCAGTATTTT

d_gene: TRBD1
abundance: NA
v_gene: TRBV6-5
j_gene: TRBJ1-6
CDR3aa: CASSYQGSGGRLMPLHF
CDR3nt: TGTGCCAGCAGTTACCAAGGATCAGGGGGACGCCTAATGCCCCTCCACTTT

d_gene: TRBD1
abundance: few
v_gene: TRBV11-2
j_gene: TRBJ2-5
CDR3aa: CASSPQGAEETQYF
CDR3nt: TGTGCCAGCAGCCCACAGGGGGCGGAAGAGACCCAGTACTTC

d_gene: NA
abundance: few
v_gene: TRBV20-1
j_gene: TRBJ2-7
CDR3aa: CSARPGTFREQYF
CDR3nt: TGCAGTGCTAGACCCGGGACGTTTAGGGAGCAGTACTTC

d_gene: TRBD1
abundance: NA
v_gene: TRBV20-1
j_gene: TRBJ1-6
CDR3aa: CSARPGQGFSPLHF
CDR3nt: TGCAGTGCTAGGCCGGGACAGGGGTTTTCACCCCTCCACTTT

d_gene: NA
abundance: NA
v_gene: TRBV5-4
j_gene: TRBJ2-5
CDR3aa: CASSFTGLVRGETQYF
CDR3nt: TGTGCCAGCAGCTTTACAGGGTTAGTTCGTGGAGAGACCCAGTACTTC

d_gene: NA
abundance: few
v_gene: TRBV15
j_gene: TRBJ2-5
CDR3aa: CATSRVAQETQYF
CDR3nt: TGTGCCACCAGCAGAGTCGCCCAAGAGACCCAGTACTTC

d_gene: NA
abundance: NA
v_gene: TRBV30
j_gene: TRBJ2-1
CDR3aa: CACRLGGYNEQFF
CDR3nt: TGTGCCTGCAGACTAGGAGGGTACAATGAGCAGTTCTTC

d_gene: NA
abundance: few
v_gene: TRBV20-1
j_gene: TRBJ2-4
CDR3aa: CSARSISKNIQYF
CDR3nt: TGCAGTGCTAGAAGCATATCCAAAAACATTCAGTACTTC

d_gene: TRBD1
abundance: NA
v_gene: TRBV19
j_gene: TRBJ2-5
CDR3aa: CASSGLGTVQETQYF
CDR3nt: TGTGCCAGTAGTGGATTAGGGACAGTACAAGAGACCCAGTACTTC

d_gene: TRBD2
abundance: NA
v_gene: TRBV7-2
j_gene: TRBJ2-7
CDR3aa: CASSSTSGTEQYF
CDR3nt: TGTGCCAGCAGCTCTACTAGCGGAACCGAGCAGTACTTC

d_gene: NA
abundance: few
v_gene: TRBV29-1
j_gene: TRBJ1-1
CDR3aa: CSVAGANTEAFF
CDR3nt: TGCAGCGTAGCCGGGGCCAACACTGAAGCTTTCTTT

d_gene: NA
abundance: NA
v_gene: TRBV5-1
j_gene: TRBJ1-1
CDR3aa: CASSLDSRNTEAFF
CDR3nt: TGCGCCAGCAGCTTGGACTCGCGGAACACTGAAGCTTTCTTT

d_gene: NA
abundance: NA
v_gene: TRBV28
j_gene: TRBJ1-5
CDR3aa: CASKRGGNQPQHF
CDR3nt: TGTGCCAGCAAACGGGGTGGCAATCAGCCCCAGCATTTT

d_gene: NA
abundance: NA
v_gene: TRBV7-9
j_gene: TRBJ1-6
CDR3aa: CASSLGFSGSYNSPLHF
CDR3nt: TGTGCCAGCAGCTTAGGCTTTTCCGGGTCCTATAATTCACCCCTCCACTTT

d_gene: TRBD1
abundance: NA
v_gene: TRBV20-1
j_gene: TRBJ1-1
CDR3aa: CSATRTGLNTEAFF
CDR3nt: TGCAGTGCTACCCGGACAGGGTTGAACACTGAAGCTTTCTTT

d_gene: TRBD1
abundance: NA
v_gene: TRBV4-3
j_gene: TRBJ1-6
CDR3aa: CASSQEVGTGVHSPLHF
CDR3nt: TGCGCCAGCAGCCAAGAGGTGGGGACAGGGGTTCATTCACCCCTCCACTTT

d_gene: TRBD2
abundance: NA
v_gene: TRBV14
j_gene: TRBJ2-5
CDR3aa: CASSPRLAGGQETQYF
CDR3nt: TGTGCCAGCAGCCCCCGCCTAGCGGGAGGACAAGAGACCCAGTACTTC

d_gene: NA
abundance: NA
v_gene: TRBV2
j_gene: TRBJ2-1
CDR3aa: CASRRKGAEGWSEQFF
CDR3nt: TGTGCCAGCAGGAGAAAAGGGGCCGAGGGGTGGAGTGAGCAGTTCTTC

d_gene: NA
abundance: NA
v_gene: TRBV20-1
j_gene: TRBJ1-1
CDR3aa: CSAVDLDRRTEAFF
CDR3nt: TGCAGTGCCGTAGACCTGGACAGACGGACTGAAGCTTTCTTT

d_gene: TRBD1
abundance: NA
v_gene: TRBV20-1
j_gene: TRBJ2-3
CDR3aa: CSARVAGTGAVDTQYF
CDR3nt: TGCAGTGCTAGAGTTGCAGGGACAGGGGCGGTAGATACGCAGTATTTT

d_gene: NA
abundance: NA
v_gene: TRBV20-1
j_gene: TRBJ1-1
CDR3aa: CSASDTANTEAFF
CDR3nt: TGCAGTGCTAGTGACACAGCGAACACTGAAGCTTTCTTT

d_gene: NA
abundance: few
v_gene: TRBV18
j_gene: TRBJ1-1
CDR3aa: CASSPLREIVEAFF
CDR3nt: TGTGCCAGCTCACCACTCAGGGAAATCGTTGAAGCTTTCTTT

d_gene: TRBD2
abundance: NA
v_gene: TRBV10-2
j_gene: TRBJ2-1
CDR3aa: CASRMGLAAGGEQFF
CDR3nt: TGCGCCAGCAGAATGGGACTAGCGGCCGGGGGGGAGCAGTTCTTC

d_gene: NA
abundance: once
v_gene: TRBV19
j_gene: TRBJ1-2
CDR3aa: CATRRTVGYGYTF
CDR3nt: TGTGCCACCCGCCGGACAGTGGGCTATGGCTACACCTTC